Each of the 25 T cell receptor beta chains below was sequenced from the same sample in a study of shared clonotypes between healthy human individuals. Assay used: immunoSEQ multiplex PCR; TCRdb lists only in-frame clones, some missing. In the table there are about 360,000 clones, less than 85% of which are singletons. Sequencing was done on a sample of memory CD4+ T cells sorted from blood. Specified subset: CD45RA-negative fraction. The origin of the receptors is a young man in good health.

The table lists this clone with a few counts. The chain joins TRBV30 to TRBJ2-3; TRBD2 agrees at 7 bases. Germline V CDR1 and CDR2: GTSNPN, SVGIG (reference sequence). CDR3 length: 15 residues. Trimming cost V 1 base and J 2 bases; bases outside gene matches: 6. CDR3 DNA: TGTGCCTGGAGTGGGGCTAGCGGAGCCACAGATACGCAGTATTTT. Translating gives CAWSGASGATDTQYF.

This clone was seen a few times. The chain links TRBV28 to TRBJ1-2, with D possibly being TRBD1 (5 bases). Trimming took off 4 bases at V and 3 bases at J, with 9 bases between the two ends. The germline V gene has CDR1 MDHEN and CDR2 SYDVKM. CDR3 length: 13 amino acids. In nucleotides, the CDR3 is TGTGCCAGCAGTTCACTGACAGACTATGGCTACACCTTC. It codes for CASSSLTDYGYTF.

V and J are TRBV18 and TRBJ1-2; 10 bases are shared with TRBD1. Germline trimming cut 1 base from V and 4 bases from J; bases unmatched to any gene: 9. This CDR3 has 17 amino acids. Germline V gene lookup returns CDR1 KGHSH and CDR2 LQKENI. CDR3 sequence (DNA): TGTGCCAGCTCACCACAAACTCCGGGACAGGGGACCTATGGCTACACCTTC. Its translation is CASSPQTPGQGTYGYTF.

This clone was picked up one time. The rearrangement links TRBV6-5 to TRBJ2-7; 8 positions agree with TRBD1. V dropped 4 bases and J dropped 1; count of bases not matched to a gene: 3. CDR3 length equals 14 residues. Per germline, CDR1 MNHEY and CDR2 SVGAGI. The CDR3 DNA is TGTGCCAGCAGTTTCGGACAGGGTTCCTACGAGCAGTACTTC. Translated: CASSFGQGSYEQYF.

The table lists this clone with a few counts. The chain couples TRBV4-2 to TRBJ1-1; D remains ambiguous. V was clipped by 1 base and J by 4 bases, with 16 bases between them. The germline CDR1 and CDR2 sequences are LGHNA and YNFKEQ. The CDR3 is made up of 16 amino acids. CDR3 residues: CASSQGLGDNPTEAFF. CDR3 nucleotide sequence: TGTGCCAGCAGCCAAGGTCTAGGTGACAATCCCACTGAAGCTTTCTTT.

The V call is TRBV9, the J call TRBJ2-7, with 7 bases identical to TRBD2. From germline, CDR1 is SGDLS and CDR2 YYNGEE. The ends lost 0 bases at V and 7 bases at J; junction bases unmatched: 10. The CDR3 runs 15 residues. The CDR3, as DNA: TGTGCCAGCAGCGTAGAGGCGGGAGTAGCTCAAGAGCAGTACTTC. This sequence encodes CASSVEAGVAQEQYF.

The table lists this clone with a count of one. The V gene is TRBV5-1, the J gene TRBJ1-5; D remains unclear. There are 15 residues in the CDR3. Trimming shortened V by 4 bases and J by 5 bases, and 16 bases separated the two germline ends. Per the germline V gene, CDR1 is SGHRS and CDR2 is YFSETQ. As DNA, the CDR3 is TGCGCCAGCAGCAAGGAGCCGGGGTCCGATCAGCCCCAGCATTTT. It translates to CASSKEPGSDQPQHF. Combining the CDR3 with reference TRBV5-1 and TRBJ1-5 gives the whole variable domain KAGVTQTPRYLIKTRGQQVTLSCSPISGHRSVSWYQQTPGQGLQFLFEYFSETQRNKGNFPGRFSGRQFSNSRSEMNVSTLELGDSALYLCASSKEPGSDQPQHFGDGTRLSIL.

The chain carries TRBV7-6 and TRBJ1-2; D is uncertain. Trimming stripped 1 base from V and 2 bases from J, with 20 bases between. The germline V gene encodes CDR1 SGHVS and CDR2 FNYEAQ. This CDR3 region has 18 residues. CDR3 DNA: TGTGCCAGCAGCTTAGAACCGGTCGGTTTTGGGAAAAACTATGGCTACACCTTC. It codes for CASSLEPVGFGKNYGYTF.

This clone was counted between two and nine times. The rearrangement uses TRBV2 and TRBJ1-2; D gene uncertain. Germline V gene lookup returns CDR1 SNHLY and CDR2 FYNNEI. V was pared by 8 bases and J by 12 bases, with 22 bases between. The CDR3 loop spans 13 amino acids. The CDR3 DNA reads TGTGCCAGCGTTCCCGTCCGGCTTGAGGGCCACACCTTC. Amino acid sequence: CASVPVRLEGHTF.

The genes are TRBV7-9 and TRBJ2-5, with 11 bases lining up with TRBD2. CDR1 is SEHNR, CDR2 FQNEAQ, per germline (reference sequence). J was trimmed by 2 bases and V by 8 bases; bases with no gene match: 13. The CDR3 sequence is 17 residues long. The CDR3: CASLALLAGVGQETQYF. The CDR3, as DNA: TGTGCCAGCTTAGCTTTACTAGCGGGAGTAGGTCAAGAGACCCAGTACTTC.

This clone was found a few times. The rearrangement links TRBV5-6 to TRBJ1-1, with TRBD1 as a possible D gene (6 bases). The CDR3 contains 15 residues. Between the trimmed V and J ends, which lost 1 base and 0 bases, there was a span of 10 bases. Germline CDR1 and CDR2: SGHDT and YYEEEE. The CDR3 loop is CASSLLGAMNTEAFF. In DNA form, the CDR3 reads TGTGCCAGCAGCTTGTTGGGGGCTATGAACACTGAAGCTTTCTTT.

The genes are TRBV7-9 and TRBJ2-1, with D possibly matching TRBD1 (5 bases). Germline CDR1 is SEHNR and CDR2 is FQNEAQ (reference sequence). The V end lost 2 bases, the J end lost 8 bases, and 7 bases lay between the germline ends. CDR3 length equals 12 residues. CDR3 region: CASSLQGHEQFF. The CDR3 bases are TGTGCCAGCAGCTTACAGGGCCATGAGCAGTTCTTC.

The chain combines TRBV6-1 with TRBJ2-6; TRBD2 might be the D (5 bases). V was shortened by 3 bases and J by 1 base, with 10 bases between the two germline ends. The length of the CDR3 is 16 residues. Germline-derived CDR1 and CDR2 are MNHNS and SASEGT. In nucleotides, the CDR3 is TGTGCCAGCAGTGATATAGGAGGATCTGGGGCCAACGTCCTGACTTTC. Translation: CASSDIGGSGANVLTF.

The rearrangement joins TRBV2 to TRBJ2-1; 8 nucleotides align to TRBD2. This CDR3 comprises 14 residues. Germline loops: CDR1 SNHLY, CDR2 FYNNEI. Germline trimming cut 6 bases from V and 12 bases from J; bases unmatched to any gene: 13. The CDR3 DNA reads TGTGCCAGCAGCCCGGGACTAGGTTTCCCCTTGCAGTTCTTC. Encoded protein: CASSPGLGFPLQFF.

V and J are TRBV5-1 and TRBJ2-7; 10 bases fit TRBD1. The J segment lost 4 bases and the V segment lost 4 bases, leaving 17 bases of the junction unmatched. CDR1 SGHRS and CDR2 YFSETQ come from the germline V gene. The CDR3 length is 18 residues. The DNA for the CDR3 is TGCGCCAGCAGCCCCGTCCCGGGACAGGGGTTAATAACGTACGAGCAGTACTTC. Translating gives CASSPVPGQGLITYEQYF. The full variable domain, with the rest looked up from reference TRBV5-1 and TRBJ2-7, is KAGVTQTPRYLIKTRGQQVTLSCSPISGHRSVSWYQQTPGQGLQFLFEYFSETQRNKGNFPGRFSGRQFSNSRSEMNVSTLELGDSALYLCASSPVPGQGLITYEQYFGPGTRLTVT.

This clone has only a few counts. CDR3 sequence reads: CASSIGNTGELFF. The DNA of the CDR3 is TGTGCCAGTAGTATAGGGAACACCGGGGAGCTGTTTTTT. The chain uses TRBV19 and TRBJ2-2; no reliable D call. Germline V CDR1 and CDR2: LNHDA, SQIVND (reference sequence). Between the trimmed V and J ends, which lost 1 base and 1 base, there was a span of 1 base. The CDR3 runs 13 residues.

The rearrangement joins TRBV6-1 to TRBJ1-2; D gene unclear. This CDR3 contains 12 residues. V was cut by 6 bases and J by 5 bases, with 10 bases left in between. The germline V gene encodes CDR1 MNHNS and CDR2 SASEGT. CDR3 in DNA: TGTGCCAGCAGGGAAACAGAGTATGGCTACACCTTC. Its translation is CASRETEYGYTF.

The chain combines TRBV5-4 with TRBJ1-4; no reliable D call. The CDR3 loop spans 15 amino acids. CDR1 is SGHNT and CDR2 is YYREEE in the germline V gene (reference sequence). The V end was cut by 4 bases, the J end by 4 bases, with 14 bases between. The CDR3 loop is CASSQDIGVNEKLFF. The CDR3 region has the DNA TGTGCCAGCAGCCAGGATATCGGCGTTAATGAAAAACTGTTTTTT.

The chain employs TRBV14 and TRBJ2-7; TRBD1 aligns across 7 bases. With V trimmed by 1 base and J by 7 bases, 10 bases remained unmatched. CDR3 length: 15 residues. Germline V CDR1 and CDR2: SGHDN, FVKESK. CDR3 residues: CASSQGWGQSREQYF. The CDR3 nucleotides read TGTGCCAGCAGCCAAGGGTGGGGACAGTCTCGAGAGCAGTACTTC.

The chain combines TRBV28 with TRBJ2-7, with D uncertain. V gave up 8 bases and J gave up 3 bases, with 8 bases separating them. The germline V gene has CDR1 MDHEN and CDR2 SYDVKM. This CDR3 is 11 amino acids long. The CDR3 DNA sequence: TGTGCCAGCGGAGAATACTACGAGCAGTACTTC. It yields the protein CASGEYYEQYF.

The rearrangement uses TRBV15 and TRBJ1-2; D perhaps matches TRBD1 (6 bases). The CDR3 runs to 14 residues. V lost 0 bases and J lost 1, with 6 bases in between. CDR1 LNHNV and CDR2 YYDKDF come from the germline V gene (reference sequence). The DNA of the CDR3 is TGTGCCACCAGCAGAGACAGGGGTAACTATGGCTACACCTTC. Amino acid sequence: CATSRDRGNYGYTF.

A word on this clone: Other DNA sequences in this specimen translate into the identical CDR3. This chain uses TRBV5-1 with TRBJ2-7; TRBD1 matches 7 bases. The CDR3 sequence is 13 residues long. V shed 4 bases and J 1 base; nucleotides not matched to a gene: 2. Looked up from germline, CDR1 is SGHRS and CDR2 is YFSETQ. CDR3 coding DNA: TGCGCCAGCAGCCTCAGGGGGTCCTACGAGCAGTACTTC. Translating it yields CASSLRGSYEQYF.

V gene TRBV29-1 combines with J gene TRBJ2-5; 10 bases are a match to TRBD1. CDR1 SQVTM and CDR2 ANQGSEA come from the germline V gene. With 7 bases clipped from V and 4 bases from J, the junction kept 6 bases outside the gene matches. This CDR3 is 13 amino acids long. For the CDR3, the DNA is TGCAGCGGTGGACAGGGGGGAGGAGAGACCCAGTACTTC. This gives the protein CSGGQGGGETQYF.

Comment on this clone: A much larger clonotype is one base distant, so this may be a read error. The same CDR3 is also encoded by other DNA sequences in this sample. V is TRBV7-9 and J is TRBJ2-1; 8 bases fit TRBD2. In germline, CDR1 is SEHNR, CDR2 FQNEAQ (reference sequence). V lost 2 bases to trimming and J lost 0 bases; unmatched junction nucleotides: 3. CDR3 size: 16 residues. The CDR3 nucleotides read TGTGCCAGCAGCTTATCTCTAGCGGGCTCCTACAATGAGCAGTTCTTC. Protein: CASSLSLAGSYNEQFF.

The gene calls are TRBV5-6 and TRBJ1-2; D gene ambiguous. V was clipped by 2 bases and J by 2 bases, with 10 bases between them. The CDR3 covers 14 residues. From germline, CDR1 is SGHDT and CDR2 YYEEEE. The DNA for the CDR3 is TGTGCCAGCAGCTTTCTAGGCAGGAACTATGGCTACACCTTC. Its protein product is CASSFLGRNYGYTF.